This T cell receptor beta chain originates from a study of T cell responses to AZD1222 COVID-19 vaccine (dated by TCRdb to about 2021). General notes on the study: Because spike-specific TCR depth and breadth did not differ between the two schedules, AZD1222 recipients who got a second dose at roughly 4 weeks were pooled with those who got a second dose at roughly 12 weeks. TCR sequencing was performed for 233 trial participants, of whom approximately 200 were given two doses of AZD1222 and 26 were given two doses of MenACWY control vaccine. Enrollment into the trials was organized by age into subgroups of 18-55, 56-69 and 70-plus years, and those subgroups contained roughly 140, 27 and 60 TCR-sequenced participants, respectively. The full study reports these points: Only six or seven AZD1222 recipients were SARS-CoV-2 seropositive at baseline, limiting conclusions about previously exposed vaccinees. Participants were mostly white British and included more females than males, and it was suggested by the authors that clonal diversity may have been underestimated. A significant rise in spike-specific TCR breadth and depth was observed after two AZD1222 doses relative to day 0 and relative to MenACWY recipients. Because no samples from the day 14 peak response were available, repertoires could be characterized only after the peak T cell response. Nearly half of unique spike-specific TCRs reportedly recognized epitopes outside regions mutated in the B.1.351 and B.1.1.7 variants. CD4 TCRs associated with the vaccine covered the entire spike protein, and the dominant responses were in regions 160-218 and 743-854. In the small 56-69-year group, the increase in depth fell short of significance, most likely because of low power.

Measured from the cysteine to the phenylalanine, the CDR3 is 12 residues long. The CDR3 DNA has 36 bases and is translated from base 1. CDR1 and CDR2 are read off the germline V gene as SQVTM and ANQGSEA. V and J are truncated by 4 bases and 5 bases respectively, leaving an intervening sequence of 11 bases. The time point label of this sample denotes: baseline before first vaccination. The vaccinee samples were drawn from two UK trials, COV001 and COV002, one of which was a single-blind randomized controlled phase 2/3 trial testing AZD1222 (ChAdOx1 nCoV-19) in healthy adults. For TCRbeta chain sequencing, PBMC samples from trial participants were taken at day 0 and at day 28 after the second dose. The CDR3 regions of human TCRbeta chains were analyzed by immunosequencing. The study's own analysis went as follows. TCRs in the repertoires were compared against a reference library of SARS-CoV-2-specific TCRs that had been generated with the MIRA antigen-specificity platform. Breadth was defined as the fraction of unique TCRs that were SARS-CoV-2-associated. Depth was defined as the fraction of total T cells that were SARS-CoV-2-associated. Each spike-specific TCR was assigned to its reactive spike region and to a CD4 or CD8 class using the MIRA data. Log10-transformed breadth and depth values were compared by one-way ANOVA with Sidak's multiple comparisons tests. In TCRdb, the immuneACCESS table is reduced to in-frame sequences with V and J assigned. These tables do not hold every clone; where another copy was compared, an unresolved V gene accounts for under half, and the others remain unexplained. For V, J and clone size, that table is used; D and trimming come from the DNA. The sample contains fewer than 150,000 clones, over 85% of them found a single time. The top ten hold 1.9% of the sample.

This clone showed up just once. It has no known antigen specificity. No quality values exist for individual bases; no much larger clone is one base distant. The chain links TRBV29-1 with TRBJ2-5; TRBD1 is a weak D gene call, 5 bases matching. The sequence was collected from an adult in good health. The specimen comprised peripheral blood, sampled on day 0 of AZD1222 vaccination. CDR3 sequence: CSVGSSGETQYF. The DNA sequence reads TGCAGCGTTGGCTCCTCAGGGGAGACCCAGTACTTC.